This entry lists 18 T cell receptor beta chains sequenced from one sample in a study of beta chain features in type 1 diabetes. Study-level results: When Type 1 diabetes patients were examined, their TCRB CDR3s proved moderately but significantly shorter in all four CD4+ subsets.

Antigen specificity for these receptors is unknown. The authors reverse transcribed all of the isolated RNA, so sequencing captured expressed TCRB transcripts. The data were produced by immunoSEQ multiplex PCR, yet TCRdb's version contains in-frame clones alone and is incomplete. The data hold under 300,000 clones, with about 15% observed a single time. Specimen: naive CD4+ T cells from blood. The receptors here all came from a man aged 30-40 years with type 1 diabetes.

This chain joins TRBV5-1 and TRBJ1-3, with D possibly being TRBD1 (6 bases). This CDR3 has 15 residues. V was shortened by 0 bases and J by 4 bases, with 11 bases between the two germline ends. Germline V lookup: CDR1 SGHRS, CDR2 YFSETQ. CDR3 loop: CASSLAPTGGNTIYF. CDR3 DNA: TGCGCCAGCAGCTTGGCCCCGACAGGAGGAAACACCATATATTTT.

This clone occurred a few times. The chain uses TRBV30 and TRBJ1-4, with D perhaps matching TRBD1 (6 bases). V dropped 4 bases and J dropped 10 bases, with 22 bases sitting between them. The germline V gene has CDR1 GTSNPN and CDR2 SVGIG (reference sequence). CDR3 size: 15 residues. CDR3 sequence: CAWNRTEGLKGKLFF. The CDR3 DNA sequence: TGTGCCTGGAACCGGACAGAGGGGTTGAAAGGAAAACTGTTTTTT.

V usage is TRBV29-1 and J usage is TRBJ1-1; unclear D gene. The germline V and J ends were trimmed by 6 bases and 1 base, with 9 bases remaining between them. Germline CDR1 reads SQVTM; CDR2 reads ANQGSEA. The CDR3 covers 12 residues. For the CDR3, the DNA is TGCAGCGTCCTGACACAGAACACTGAAGCTTTCTTT. Protein product: CSVLTQNTEAFF.

This sequence joins TRBV5-1 and TRBJ2-2, with D tentatively TRBD1 (5 bases). Looked up from germline, CDR1 is SGHRS and CDR2 is YFSETQ. The CDR3 totals 13 residues. Trimming took off 3 bases at V and 6 bases at J, with 9 bases between the two ends. CDR3 DNA sequence: TGCGCCAGCAGCTGGGGCGTCCCCGGGGAGCTGTTTTTT. Amino acids: CASSWGVPGELFF.

The chain combines TRBV5-4 with TRBJ2-2; 8 positions agree with TRBD1. J was trimmed by 7 bases and V by 4 bases; bases with no gene match: 9. Germline CDR1 and CDR2: SGHNT and YYREEE (reference sequence). The CDR3 runs 15 residues. The DNA of the CDR3 is TGTGCCAGCAGCCGGGCCAGGGGGCCGGTCGGGGAGCTGTTTTTT. Translated, it gives CASSRARGPVGELFF.

V and J are TRBV6-5 and TRBJ2-7; 8 bases align to TRBD1. With 5 bases clipped from V and 4 bases from J, the junction kept 7 bases outside the gene matches. Per germline, CDR1 MNHEY and CDR2 SVGAGI. The CDR3 runs 14 residues. This chain's CDR3 is CASSIRGRGYEQYF. CDR3 nucleotides: TGTGCCAGCAGTATCAGGGGGCGCGGGTACGAGCAGTACTTC.

The chain recombines TRBV4-2 with TRBJ2-3; 7 nucleotides align to TRBD2. The CDR3 extends over 15 amino acids. CDR1 is LGHNA and CDR2 is YNFKEQ in the germline V gene. The V gene end was trimmed by 1 base and the J gene end by 4 bases; junction bases not matched to a gene: 5. This CDR3 reads CASSQGAGASDTQYF. CDR3 coding DNA: TGTGCCAGCAGCCAAGGGGCGGGAGCGTCAGATACGCAGTATTTT.

This clone was observed a few times. The genes are TRBV25-1 and TRBJ2-7; D is possibly TRBD1 (6 bases). V was pared by 4 bases and J by 0 bases, with 7 bases between. The CDR3 consists of 13 residues. The germline V gene has CDR1 MGHDK and CDR2 SYGVNS. The CDR3 DNA follows: TGTGCCAGCAGTGGGGACAACTCCTACGAGCAGTACTTC. Amino acids: CASSGDNSYEQYF.

This clone occurred a few times. V usage is TRBV5-6 and J usage is TRBJ1-1, with TRBD1 as a possible D gene (5 bases). V lost 7 bases to trimming and J lost 1 base, with 11 bases between them. CDR1 is SGHDT, CDR2 YYEEEE, per germline. This CDR3 has 13 amino acids. The CDR3 region has the DNA TGTGCCAGCGGTCGGAGGGGGAACACTGAAGCTTTCTTT. This encodes CASGRRGNTEAFF.

Only a few counts were recorded for this clone. The chain uses TRBV15 and TRBJ1-1, with D maybe TRBD1 (5 bases). Germline V gene lookup returns CDR1 LNHNV and CDR2 YYDKDF (reference sequence). This CDR3 spans 17 amino acids. Between the trimmed V and J ends, which lost 1 base and 0 bases, there was a span of 15 bases. CDR3 sequence reads: CATSRGWRGGLNTEAFF. The CDR3 DNA sequence: TGTGCCACCAGCAGAGGGTGGAGGGGAGGGCTGAACACTGAAGCTTTCTTT.

In DNA form, the CDR3 reads TGTGCCAGCAGCCCAAGACCTACTAGCGGCTACGAGCAGTACTTC. Its protein product is CASSPRPTSGYEQYF. The J gene is TRBJ2-7, the V gene TRBV7-2; TRBD2 matches at 8 bases. The CDR3 length is 15 residues. The V gene's germline CDR1 is SGHTA and CDR2 FQGNSA. The V segment lost 5 bases and the J segment 3 bases; nucleotides outside the gene matches: 9. The whole variable domain, filled in from reference TRBV7-2 and TRBJ2-7, reads GAGVSQSPSNKVTEKGKDVELRCDPISGHTALYWYRQSLGQGLEFLIYFQGNSAPDKSGLPSDRFSAERTGGSVSTLTIQRTQQEDSAVYLCASSPRPTSGYEQYFGPGTRLTVT.

Regarding this clone: The same CDR3 can be traced to other DNA sequences in this sample. The chain employs TRBV2 and TRBJ2-1; D is uncertain. The CDR3 totals 11 residues. Germline CDR1 and CDR2: SNHLY and FYNNEI. The germline V and J ends were trimmed by 5 bases and 4 bases, with 3 bases remaining between them. CDR3 coding DNA: TGTGCCAGCAGTCCATACAATGAGCAGTTCTTC. The encoded protein is CASSPYNEQFF.

This clone was counted only a few times. V and J are TRBV29-1 and TRBJ1-1, with TRBD1 matching 8 bases. CDR1 and CDR2 from the germline V gene are SQVTM and ANQGSEA. J lost 5 bases, V lost 7 bases, and 12 bases had no gene match. The CDR3 sequence is 14 residues long. This chain's CDR3 is CSGSLRQGRTEAFF. The CDR3 DNA reads TGCAGCGGATCCTTACGACAGGGGAGAACTGAAGCTTTCTTT.

This clone showed up just a few times. The J gene is TRBJ1-2, the V gene TRBV9, with D unclear. CDR1 is SGDLS, CDR2 YYNGEE, per germline. Trimming cost V 4 bases and J 7 bases, with 11 bases left between them. CDR3 length equals 12 residues. DNA for the CDR3: TGTGCCAGCAGCCTTAACGCAGGTGGCTACACCTTC. It codes for CASSLNAGGYTF.

This chain links TRBV5-1 with TRBJ2-5; D perhaps matches TRBD1 (5 bases). V was cut by 4 bases and J by 3 bases, with 10 bases left in between. Germline CDR1 and CDR2: SGHRS and YFSETQ. The CDR3 runs 13 residues. The DNA of the CDR3 is TGCGCCAGCAGCGGGGCCACAGAAGAGACCCAGTACTTC. Amino acid sequence: CASSGATEETQYF.

CDR3 region: CASTGTGNTEAFF. The CDR3 bases are TGTGCCAGCACCGGAACAGGGAACACTGAAGCTTTCTTT. The J gene is TRBJ1-1, the V gene TRBV2; the D gene is possibly TRBD1 (5 bases). V shed 7 bases and J shed 1 base, with 10 bases lying between them. The CDR3 runs to 13 residues. Germline V gene sequence: CDR1 SNHLY, CDR2 FYNNEI.

This clone has a handful of counts. The V gene is TRBV30, the J gene TRBJ2-3; tentatively, D is TRBD1 (5 bases). The CDR3 is 11 residues long. The germline gives CDR1 GTSNPN, CDR2 SVGIG (reference sequence). The V end lost 5 bases, the J end lost 3 bases, and 6 bases lay between the germline ends. The CDR3 sequence is CAWSGTDTQYF. The DNA for the CDR3 is TGTGCCTGGTCAGGGACAGATACGCAGTATTTT.

This clone was seen more than once but under ten times. The genes are TRBV18 and TRBJ2-7; 10 bases agree with TRBD1. V lost 5 bases to trimming and J lost 6 bases; unmatched junction nucleotides: 7. The CDR3 length is 14 residues. Germline loops: CDR1 KGHSH, CDR2 LQKENI. CDR3 sequence: CASSLDRGPSEQYF. The CDR3 region has the DNA TGTGCCAGCTCATTAGACAGGGGGCCATCCGAGCAGTACTTC.